Listed below are T cell receptor beta chains from one sample, sequenced in a study of post-analysis software for immune sequencing data. TCRdb reprocessed the PCR reads with MiXCR, giving one entry per CDR3 protein. The sample consists of approximately 350,000 distinct CDR3 sequences, roughly 36% of them appearing once. Sequenced material: blood. These receptor sequences come from a girl aged 5 to 17 with multiple sclerosis. Both conserved end residues are part of each CDR3. The D gene is left open where the match is weak. Rows may omit the clone size; those that give it use once, few, many or a size class.

d_gene	v_gene	abundance	j_gene	CDR3nt	CDR3aa
NA	TRBV7-9	few	TRBJ2-7	TGTGCCAGCAGCCTCTCGGGTGGTAGCGACGAGCAGTACTTC	CASSLSGGSDEQYF
TRBD2	TRBV7-2	NA	TRBJ2-1	TGTGCCAGCAGCTTCAGCGGGGCGCGACCCGATGAGCAGTTCTTC	CASSFSGARPDEQFF
NA	TRBV7-2	NA	TRBJ1-4	TGTGCCAGCAGCCCCCCGGGGGGAGCAACTAATGAAAAACTGTTTTTT	CASSPPGGATNEKLFF
NA	TRBV28	few	TRBJ2-1	TGTGCCAGCAGTAAAAGTAACAGCTACAATGAGCAGTTCTTC	CASSKSNSYNEQFF
TRBD1	TRBV7-3	NA	TRBJ2-7	TGTGCCAGCAGTCGAAGCTCCGGGACAGGGTTCGGTGAGCAGTACTTC	CASSRSSGTGFGEQYF
TRBD1	TRBV27	few	TRBJ2-7	TGTGCCAGCAGCCGGACAGGGGTGTTCTACGAGCAGTACTTC	CASSRTGVFYEQYF
TRBD1	TRBV12-3/TRBV12-4	few	TRBJ2-1	TGTGCCAGCAGTGAGGACAGGACCTACAATGAGCAGTTCTTC	CASSEDRTYNEQFF
TRBD2	TRBV20-1	NA	TRBJ2-1	TGCAGTGCTAGAGAGCTACTAGCGGGATACTACAATGAGCAGTTCTTC	CSARELLAGYYNEQFF
NA	TRBV4-3	few	TRBJ1-4	TGCGCCAGCAGCCGAGCCCAGACGGGCTATGAAAAACTGTTTTTT	CASSRAQTGYEKLFF
TRBD2	TRBV28	NA	TRBJ2-3	TGTGCCAGCAGTTTACATGGCGGGGGACCGAGCACAGATACGCAGTATTTT	CASSLHGGGPSTDTQYF
TRBD1	TRBV2	NA	TRBJ1-6	TGTGCCAGTAGGAGGGGACAGGGGTCCACACCCCTCCACTTT	CASRRGQGSTPLHF
NA	TRBV10-3	NA	TRBJ2-7	TGTGCCATCAGTGAAAAGGAGTGGGACGAGCAGTACTTC	CAISEKEWDEQYF
TRBD1	TRBV29-1	few	TRBJ1-2	TGCAGCGTTGAAGGGGGACCGTTTATGGGACAGGGGGCAGGCGGCTACACCTTC	CSVEGGPFMGQGAGGYTF
NA	TRBV4-2	NA	TRBJ2-1	TGTGCCAGCAGCCAAGTACCTGGGTCCGATGAGCAGTTCTTC	CASSQVPGSDEQFF
NA	TRBV29-1	NA	TRBJ1-2	TGCAGCGTTGGCGGGGGCCCCCCCTCCGGCCACACCTTC	CSVGGGPPSGHTF
TRBD1	TRBV4-1	NA	TRBJ2-7	TGCGCCAGCAGCCAGGGGGACAGGGCAGTATACGAGCAGTACTTC	CASSQGDRAVYEQYF
NA	TRBV4-1	few	TRBJ2-3	TGCGCCAGCAGCCAAGATCGGGGGAGTGCAGATACGCAGTATTTT	CASSQDRGSADTQYF
NA	TRBV4-1	NA	TRBJ2-1	TGCGCCAGCAGCCCGGGCGGGGGCAACTACAATGAGCAGTTCTTC	CASSPGGGNYNEQFF
NA	TRBV7-3	NA	TRBJ2-1	TGTGCCAGCAGCCACGCTCCGGGACGAAACCTAGGCCGTACATTGAATGAGCAGTTCTTC	CASSHAPGRNLGRTLNEQFF
NA	TRBV10-3	NA	TRBJ1-5	TGTGCCATCAGTGAGTCGGGAGAGGCGCCCCAGCATTTT	CAISESGEAPQHF
TRBD2	TRBV9	NA	TRBJ2-5	TGTGCCAGCAGCTTTATTAGCGGGGGGGCCCAAGAGACCCAGTACTTC	CASSFISGGAQETQYF
NA	TRBV29-1	few	TRBJ1-2	TGCAGCGTAACCTACCAGGGTCTCAGCTACACCTTC	CSVTYQGLSYTF
TRBD2	TRBV12-3/TRBV12-4	few	TRBJ2-7	TGTGCCAGCGCCGGCGGGACTAGCTCCTACGAGCAGTACTTC	CASAGGTSSYEQYF
NA	TRBV20-1	NA	TRBJ2-7	TGCAGTGCTAGAGATTTTAGACGGATGGTTTTGGGGGAGCAGTACTTC	CSARDFRRMVLGEQYF
NA	TRBV5-1	NA	TRBJ1-1	TGCGCCAGCAGCCCAGGGACAACCGGCTCCACTGAAGCTTTCTTT	CASSPGTTGSTEAFF
TRBD2	TRBV4-1	NA	TRBJ2-1	TGCGCCAGCAGCCCGTACCACGGGGGGGCTACGGATAAGCAGTTCTTC	CASSPYHGGATDKQFF
NA	TRBV7-9	many	TRBJ2-5	TGTGCCAGCAGCTTTACGCGGGGCGAGACCCAGTACTTC	CASSFTRGETQYF